Following are 17 T cell receptor beta chains from one sample sequenced in a study of blood T cell repertoires in COVID-19. The method was immunoSEQ multiplex PCR; TCRdb's version includes in-frame clones alone and lacks a portion of them. The profile shows 150,000 to 200,000 clones, roughly 82% of them singletons. The sample taken for sequencing was peripheral blood. Every receptor here comes from a woman aged 25 to 39 with acute or convalescent COVID-19.

The J gene is TRBJ1-2, the V gene TRBV28, with 7 bases identical to TRBD1. Germline V gene data show CDR1 as MDHEN and CDR2 as SYDVKM. CDR3 length equals 14 residues. V lost 5 bases, J lost 4 bases, and 7 bases stayed unmatched. For the CDR3, the DNA is TGTGCCAGCAGTCGGACAGGCTTGAGCTATGGCTACACCTTC. This encodes CASSRTGLSYGYTF.

The gene calls are TRBV28 and TRBJ1-2, with TRBD1 matching 7 bases. The CDR3 totals 12 residues. Germline V gene lookup returns CDR1 MDHEN and CDR2 SYDVKM. The V and J ends lost 7 bases and 7 bases, in that order; junction bases with no gene match: 6. CDR3 coding DNA: TGTGCCAGCACGTCGGACAGGTTTGGCTACACCTTC. This gives the protein CASTSDRFGYTF.

The chain recombines TRBV27 with TRBJ1-4, with TRBD1 as a possible D gene (6 bases). V was clipped by 4 bases and J by 7 bases, with 19 bases between them. Looked up from germline, CDR1 is MNHEY and CDR2 is SMNVEV (reference sequence). This CDR3 is built from 16 residues. The CDR3 spells CASSSTPTGWGEKLFF. DNA for the CDR3: TGTGCCAGCAGTTCCACCCCCACAGGGTGGGGTGAAAAACTGTTTTTT.

This clone appeared a few times. V gene TRBV28 combines with J gene TRBJ2-1, with D maybe TRBD2 (6 bases). The CDR3 is 15 residues long. Per the germline V gene, CDR1 is MDHEN and CDR2 is SYDVKM. Trimming removed 3 bases at V and 9 bases at J, with 18 bases between. In DNA, the CDR3 is TGTGCCAGCAGTTTCTACCGACTGGCGGGAATTGAGCAGTTCTTC. As protein: CASSFYRLAGIEQFF.

The rearrangement joins TRBV5-8 to TRBJ1-2, with D possibly TRBD1 on 5 matching bases. The V end lost 0 bases, the J end lost 1 base, and 10 bases lay between the germline ends. The CDR3 runs 15 residues. CDR1 and CDR2 (germline): SGHTS, YDEGEE. This CDR3 is CASSLGRTYNYGYTF. For the CDR3, the DNA is TGTGCCAGCAGCTTGGGGCGGACATATAACTATGGCTACACCTTC.

The V and J genes are TRBV12-3 or TRBV12-4 and TRBJ2-7; possible D gene TRBD2, 5 bases. The CDR3 has 12 amino acids. V gave up 3 bases and J gave up 9 bases, with 12 bases separating them. The CDR3 loop reads CASSFAGNPQYF. In DNA form, the CDR3 reads TGTGCCAGCAGTTTCGCCGGGAACCCGCAGTACTTC.

This chain links TRBV28 with TRBJ1-1; 8 bases match TRBD1. Germline V CDR1 and CDR2: MDHEN, SYDVKM. The ends lost 6 bases at V and 3 bases at J; junction bases unmatched: 15. CDR3 length: 17 amino acids. The DNA of the CDR3 is TGTGCCAGCAGCCAAGGGGGTTACAGGGGGAGGGACACTGAAGCTTTCTTT. Translation: CASSQGGYRGRDTEAFF.

This sequence joins TRBV6-6 and TRBJ1-2; 7 positions agree with TRBD1. V was clipped by 0 bases and J by 6 bases; unmatched bases: 4. This CDR3 is 14 amino acids long. Germline lookup yields CDR1 MNHNY and CDR2 SVGAGI (reference sequence). CDR3 residues: CASSYSKQGDGYTF. The CDR3 nucleotides read TGTGCCAGCAGTTACTCTAAGCAGGGGGATGGCTACACCTTC.

V usage is TRBV7-2 and J usage is TRBJ1-2; D gene ambiguous. Germline loops: CDR1 SGHTA, CDR2 FQGNSA. V lost 5 bases and J lost 0, with 10 bases in between. CDR3 length: 14 residues. The DNA for the CDR3 is TGTGCCAGCAGCCCAGGATTTTCTAACTATGGCTACACCTTC. Its protein is CASSPGFSNYGYTF.

The genes are TRBV3-1 (or the pseudogene TRBV3-2) and TRBJ1-1; 9 bases line up with TRBD1. Losses at the gene ends were 5 bases for V and 5 bases for J; bases not matched to a gene: 3. Germline CDR1 and CDR2: LGHDT and YNNKEL (reference sequence). This CDR3 is 13 amino acids long. This chain's CDR3 is CASSEQGATEAFF. As DNA, the CDR3 is TGTGCCAGCAGCGAACAGGGGGCAACTGAAGCTTTCTTT.

The rearrangement joins TRBV2 to TRBJ2-3; 7 positions match TRBD2. With V trimmed by 2 bases and J by 1 base, 3 bases remained unmatched. This CDR3 has 15 amino acids. Per germline, CDR1 SNHLY and CDR2 FYNNEI. DNA of the CDR3: TGTGCCAGCAGTGAATCGGGGGGACGCACAGATACGCAGTATTTT. It is translated as CASSESGGRTDTQYF.

This clone was counted once. The chain combines TRBV28 with TRBJ2-5; 9 nucleotides align to TRBD1. V was pared by 5 bases and J by 4 bases, with 8 bases of the junction left unmatched. The CDR3 totals 15 residues. The germline CDR1 and CDR2 sequences are MDHEN and SYDVKM. The CDR3 sequence: CASSPRQGGSETQYF. CDR3 sequence (DNA): TGTGCCAGCAGTCCCCGACAGGGGGGGTCAGAGACCCAGTACTTC.

The genes are TRBV5-1 and TRBJ2-2, with D unclear. V was cut by 4 bases and J by 4 bases, with 14 bases left in between. The CDR3 is 15 residues long. Germline lookup yields CDR1 SGHRS and CDR2 YFSETQ. CDR3 residues: CASSPINGGTGELFF. The CDR3, as DNA: TGCGCCAGCAGCCCCATTAACGGTGGCACCGGGGAGCTGTTTTTT.

The chain combines TRBV5-1 with TRBJ2-2; 13 bases agree with TRBD2. Unmatched junction bases numbered 9, after V lost 3 bases and J lost 4 bases. Germline V gene sequence: CDR1 SGHRS, CDR2 YFSETQ. The CDR3 extends over 18 amino acids. CDR3 protein: CASSWGTSGVMSTGELFF. CDR3 DNA: TGCGCCAGCAGCTGGGGGACTAGCGGGGTGATGAGCACCGGGGAGCTGTTTTTT.

This rearrangement joins TRBV9 to TRBJ2-7; the D gene is possibly TRBD1 (6 bases). Per germline, CDR1 SGDLS and CDR2 YYNGEE. V dropped 10 bases and J dropped 6 bases, with 8 bases sitting between them. The CDR3 runs 9 residues. CDR3 sequence reads: CARGGEQYF. The CDR3 DNA is TGTGCCCGAGGGGGCGAGCAGTACTTC.

This chain joins TRBV10-2 and TRBJ1-5; possibly TRBD1 for D (6 bases). The CDR3 consists of 15 residues. Germline V gives CDR1 WSHSY, CDR2 SAAADI. The V end was cut by 6 bases, the J end by 5 bases, with 17 bases between. The CDR3 DNA sequence: TGCGCCAGCAGCACAGGGCCTGGCTCATATCAGCCCCAGCATTTT. This sequence encodes CASSTGPGSYQPQHF.

CDR3 protein: CASSRTVSGNTIYF. CDR3 DNA sequence: TGCGCCAGCAGCCGGACAGTCTCTGGAAACACCATATATTTT. The chain combines TRBV5-1 with TRBJ1-3, with D possibly matching TRBD1 (6 bases). The V end lost 4 bases, the J end lost 0 bases, and 8 bases lay between the germline ends. Germline V gives CDR1 SGHRS, CDR2 YFSETQ. CDR3 length: 14 residues.